This paragraph reports one T cell receptor (beta chain). Antigen: not known. This specimen includes other DNA sequences encoding the same CDR3. Some clones are missing from TCRdb's copy, which holds only in-frame ones; the method was immunoSEQ multiplex PCR. The sample has roughly 700,000 clones; 74% are singletons. These data belong to a study of shared clonotypes between healthy human individuals. Overall study findings and caveats: Read depth was anticipated to influence clonotype sharing among donors.

CDR1 and CDR2 from the germline V gene are SGHVS and FNYEAQ. J gave up 4 bases and V 3 bases, and 4 bases lay outside the gene matches. This CDR3 has 14 amino acids. This chain uses TRBV7-6 with TRBJ2-7, with 9 nucleotides matching TRBD2. The sequence was obtained from a woman aged 30 to 39 in good health. The specimen was memory CD4+ T cells sorted from blood. Subset: CD45RA-negative fraction. CDR3 nucleotide sequence: TGTGCCAGCAGCTTGGGACTAGCAGGATACGAGCAGTACTTC. Protein product: CASSLGLAGYEQYF.